The sequence of this T cell receptor (beta chain) was determined in a study of multiple sclerosis patients with progressive multifocal leukoencephalopathy. Synthetic inline TR CDR3 controls covering all V-J pairings were spiked into each PCR. Clones were sequenced by immunoSEQ multiplex PCR, and TCRdb holds only the in-frame ones, with some missing. The sample has more than 30,000 clones, 80% to 90% seen once. As for time point: time of PML onset. PML was confirmed by JC virus DNA in cerebrospinal fluid. Looked up from germline, CDR1 is SGHTA and CDR2 is FQGNSA. V was clipped by 1 base and J by 3 bases, with 7 bases between them. The CDR3 extends over 14 amino acids. Regarding the study as a whole: It is unclear whether the findings reflect JC virus infection or general immunocompromise.

Concerning this clone itself: Its matching antigen is unknown.

V and J are TRBV7-2 and TRBJ1-5; D is ambiguous. This TCR came from a woman aged 40 to 50 with progressive multifocal leukoencephalopathy. Sequencing used PBMCs, obtained from a patient treated with natalizumab. CDR3 in DNA: TGTGCCAGCAGCTTAGTGTCCAACAATCAGCCCCAGCATTTT. Translation gives CASSLVSNNQPQHF.